This TCR beta chain stems from a study of CD8+ T cells in alopecia areata. Stated treatment: oral pan-JAK inhibitor, 5-10 mg twice daily. Sequencing relied on a cDNA template that was reverse transcribed from extracted RNA. Assay: immunoSEQ multiplex PCR; the TCRdb copy retains only in-frame clones and omits some. The repertoire consists of more than 200,000 clones, with roughly three fifths occurring once and the leading ten covering 0.95% to 1.5%. Germline loops: CDR1 SNHLY, CDR2 FYNNEI. The ends were cut back, 3 bases at V and 15 bases at J, with 6 bases in the middle. CDR3 length equals 10 residues.

The TCR comes from a human donor with alopecia areata. The chain combines TRBV2 with TRBJ1-6; D gene unclear. The specimen was CD4+ T cells sorted from blood, collected between weeks 44 and 45, from a patient treated with tofacitinib. The CDR3 protein is CASSDRLLHF. The CDR3 bases are TGTGCCAGCAGTGACCGACTCCTCCACTTT.